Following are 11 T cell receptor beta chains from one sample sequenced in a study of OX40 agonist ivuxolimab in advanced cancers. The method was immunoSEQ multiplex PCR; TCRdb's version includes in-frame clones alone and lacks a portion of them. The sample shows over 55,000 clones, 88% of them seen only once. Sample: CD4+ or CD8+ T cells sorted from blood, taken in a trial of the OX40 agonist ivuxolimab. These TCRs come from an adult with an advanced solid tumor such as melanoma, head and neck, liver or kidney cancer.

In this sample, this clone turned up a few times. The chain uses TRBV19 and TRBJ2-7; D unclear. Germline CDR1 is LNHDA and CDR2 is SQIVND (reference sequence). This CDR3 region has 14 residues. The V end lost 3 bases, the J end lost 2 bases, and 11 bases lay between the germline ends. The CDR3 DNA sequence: TGTGCCAGTAGTATTTGGGGTTTTGCCTACGAGCAGTACGTC. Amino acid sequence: CASSIWGFAYEQYV.

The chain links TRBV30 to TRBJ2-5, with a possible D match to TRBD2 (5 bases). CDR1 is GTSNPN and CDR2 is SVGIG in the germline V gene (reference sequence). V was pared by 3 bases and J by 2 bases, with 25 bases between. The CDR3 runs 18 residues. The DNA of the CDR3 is TGTGCCTGGAGCCAAGGTCAAACAGCGGTCCCCTTTCAAGAGACCCAGTACTTC. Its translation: CAWSQGQTAVPFQETQYF.

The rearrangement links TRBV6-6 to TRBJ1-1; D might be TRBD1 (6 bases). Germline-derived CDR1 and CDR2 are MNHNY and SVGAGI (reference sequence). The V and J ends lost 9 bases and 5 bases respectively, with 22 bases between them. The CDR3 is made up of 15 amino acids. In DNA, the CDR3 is TGTGCCAGGAGGAGCAGTTGGGTTACAGGGACTGAAGCTTTCTTT. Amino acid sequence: CARRSSWVTGTEAFF.

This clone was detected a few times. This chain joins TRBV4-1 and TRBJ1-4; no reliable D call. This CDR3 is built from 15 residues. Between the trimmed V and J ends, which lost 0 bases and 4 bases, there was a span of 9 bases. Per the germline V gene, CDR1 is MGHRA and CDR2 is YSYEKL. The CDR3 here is CASSQEPGLNEKLFF. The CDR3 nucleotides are TGCGCCAGCAGCCAAGAACCGGGCCTTAATGAAAAACTGTTTTTT.

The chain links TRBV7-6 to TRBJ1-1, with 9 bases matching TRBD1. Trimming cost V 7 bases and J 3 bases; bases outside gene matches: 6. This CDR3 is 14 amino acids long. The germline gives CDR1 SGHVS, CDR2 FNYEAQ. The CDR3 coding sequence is TGTGCCAGCAAACAGGGGGCTGACGACACTGAAGCTTTCTTT. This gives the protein CASKQGADDTEAFF.

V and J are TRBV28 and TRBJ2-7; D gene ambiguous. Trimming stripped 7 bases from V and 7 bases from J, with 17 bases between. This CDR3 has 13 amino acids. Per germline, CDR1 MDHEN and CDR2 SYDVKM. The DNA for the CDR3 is TGTGCCAGCACCTCCGGTAGGGTAGGGGAGCAGTACTTC. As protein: CASTSGRVGEQYF. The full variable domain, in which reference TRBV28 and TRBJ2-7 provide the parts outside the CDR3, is DVKVTQSSRYLVKRTGEKVFLECVQDMDHENMFWYRQDPGLGLRLIYFSYDVKMKEKGDIPEGYSVSREKKERFSLILESASTNQTSMYLCASTSGRVGEQYFGPGTRLTVT.

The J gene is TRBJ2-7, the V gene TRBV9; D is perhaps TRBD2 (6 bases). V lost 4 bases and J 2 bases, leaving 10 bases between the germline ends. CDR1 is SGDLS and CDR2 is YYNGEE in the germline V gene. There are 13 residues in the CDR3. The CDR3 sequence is CASSPGATYEQYF. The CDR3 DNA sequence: TGTGCCAGCAGCCCGGGAGCGACCTACGAGCAGTACTTC.

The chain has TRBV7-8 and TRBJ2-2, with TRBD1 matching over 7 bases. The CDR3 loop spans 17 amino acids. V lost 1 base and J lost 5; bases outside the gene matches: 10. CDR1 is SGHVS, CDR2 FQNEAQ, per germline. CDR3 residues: CASSLESGGYVTGELFF. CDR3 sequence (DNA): TGTGCCAGCAGCTTAGAGTCAGGGGGATACGTGACCGGGGAGCTGTTTTTT.

This CDR3 is CASRGTGTDTQYF. CDR3 DNA: TGTGCCAGCAGAGGGACAGGGACAGATACGCAGTATTTT. V is TRBV27 and J is TRBJ2-3, with 9 bases identical to TRBD1. The germline V gene encodes CDR1 MNHEY and CDR2 SMNVEV (reference sequence). Unmatched junction bases numbered 1, after V lost 6 bases and J lost 3 bases. The CDR3 sequence is 13 residues long.

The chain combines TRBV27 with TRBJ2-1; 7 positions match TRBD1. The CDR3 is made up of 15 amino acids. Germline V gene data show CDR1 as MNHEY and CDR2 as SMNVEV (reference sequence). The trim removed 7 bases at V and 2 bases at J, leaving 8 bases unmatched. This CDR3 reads CASTKGTAAYNEQFF. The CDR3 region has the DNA TGTGCCAGCACCAAAGGGACAGCAGCCTACAATGAGCAGTTCTTC.

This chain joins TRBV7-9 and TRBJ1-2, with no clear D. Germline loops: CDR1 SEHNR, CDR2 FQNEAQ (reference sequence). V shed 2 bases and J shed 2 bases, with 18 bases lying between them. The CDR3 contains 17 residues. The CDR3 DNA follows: TGTGCCAGCAGCTTAACGGACCCCGGAAGAGGCAACTATGGCTACACCTTC. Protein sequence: CASSLTDPGRGNYGYTF. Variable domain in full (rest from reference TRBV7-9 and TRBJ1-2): DTGVSQNPRHKITKRGQNVTFRCDPISEHNRLYWYRQTLGQGPEFLTYFQNEAQLEKSRLLSDRFSAERPKGSFSTLEIQRTEQGDSAMYLCASSLTDPGRGNYGYTFGSGTRLTVV.